The text below deals with one T cell receptor beta chain. Antigen: not known. Sequencing was performed with immunoSEQ multiplex PCR; in TCRdb, only in-frame clones are kept and a portion is missing. This sample yields 8,000 to 10,000 clones, of which 70% to 90% are seen a single time; around 3.1% belongs to the top ten. The data were obtained in a study of chemoradiotherapy in HPV16-positive cancers. Broader study findings: Candidate HPV-specific clones and E7-related TCR motifs grew in tumor during treatment.

The CDR3 is made up of 15 amino acids. The germline CDR1 and CDR2 sequences are MNHNS and SASEGT. The junction had 5 bases not matched to a gene; V was cut back by 2 bases and J by 2 bases. Sample: tumor tissue, taken from a patient who underwent chemoradiotherapy. J is TRBJ2-7 and V is TRBV6-1; TRBD1 agrees at 8 bases. This clonotype was sampled from a human donor with HPV-associated anogenital cancer. CDR3 amino acids: CASSENGRGPYEQYF. The CDR3 coding sequence is TGTGCCAGCAGTGAAAACGGCAGGGGGCCCTACGAGCAGTACTTC.